These 32 T cell receptor beta chains were all obtained from the same sample, sequenced in a study of metastatic and nonmetastatic thyroid tumors. Not a single patient had been given any form of treatment at any point before undergoing thyroid surgery. TCRdb re-clonotyped the PCR reads through MiXCR. Counted here are 4,000 to 5,000 clones, 28% occurring once; the ten biggest clones make up approximately 14%. Sequencing input: adjacent normal tissue. The origin of the receptors is a female donor with papillary thyroid cancer or a benign thyroid nodule (not recorded which). Some clones in this sample may be carry-over from other donors' samples.

By share of the sample, this clone is large. The chain uses TRBV6-5 and TRBJ1-1; 7 bases are shared with TRBD1. CDR3 length equals 15 residues. V was pared by 2 bases and J by 1 base, with 4 bases of the junction left unmatched. Germline-derived CDR1 and CDR2 are MNHEY and SVGAGI. CDR3 in amino acids: CASSYAGQENTEAFF. In DNA, the CDR3 is TGTGCCAGCAGTTACGCCGGACAGGAGAACACTGAAGCTTTCTTT.

The rearrangement links TRBV19 to TRBJ1-4; unclear D gene. The CDR3 extends over 15 amino acids. V was shortened by 7 bases and J by 0 bases, with 12 bases between the two germline ends. CDR1 and CDR2 (germline): LNHDA, SQIVND (reference sequence). Here the CDR3 DNA reads TGTGCCAGTACTCATGCAACTGCAACTAATGAAAAACTGTTTTTT. Translation gives CASTHATATNEKLFF.

This clone counts as large. The chain is built from TRBV6-1 and TRBJ1-1; no reliable D call. The germline V gene has CDR1 MNHNS and CDR2 SASEGT. With 7 bases removed from V and 8 bases from J, the gap between germline ends came to 17 bases. This CDR3 has 13 residues. The DNA of the CDR3 is TGTGCCAGCACGGGCAGGCCCCGTGTCGAAGCTTTCTTT. Translating it yields CASTGRPRVEAFF.

This clone counts as medium-sized. The V gene is TRBV27, the J gene TRBJ2-1; D unclear. Germline V gives CDR1 MNHEY, CDR2 SMNVEV (reference sequence). V was cut by 2 bases and J by 8 bases, with 10 bases left in between. The CDR3 consists of 13 residues. In DNA, the CDR3 is TGTGCCAGCAGTTTAGGGCGGTGGGATGAGCAGTTCTTC. Encoded protein: CASSLGRWDEQFF.

By sample fraction, this clone is large. The gene calls are TRBV6-1 and TRBJ1-2; D perhaps matches TRBD1 (6 bases). The CDR3 spans 15 residues. The germline gives CDR1 MNHNS, CDR2 SASEGT. V gave up 5 bases and J gave up 6 bases, with 19 bases separating them. The CDR3 spells CASSKPGAFPHGYTF. The CDR3 bases are TGTGCCAGCAGTAAACCAGGGGCCTTCCCTCATGGCTACACCTTC.

This clone rates as medium-sized. V and J are TRBV19 and TRBJ1-2; 9 bases match TRBD1. Germline-derived CDR1 and CDR2 are LNHDA and SQIVND (reference sequence). With 4 bases clipped from V and 3 bases from J, the junction kept 6 bases outside the gene matches. The CDR3 is 15 residues long. The CDR3 sequence is CASSTLRDRDYGYTF. The CDR3 DNA is TGTGCCAGTAGTACCCTCCGGGACAGGGACTATGGCTACACCTTC. Looking up the rest from reference TRBV19 and TRBJ1-2 gives the full variable domain: DGGITQSPKYLFRKEGQNVTLSCEQNLNHDAMYWYRQDPGQGLRLIYYSQIVNDFQKGDIAEGYSVSREKKESFPLTVTSAQKNPTAFYLCASSTLRDRDYGYTFGSGTRLTVV.

In the case of this clone: One end of the junction fails to match germline, which may point to a read error. The chain carries TRBV2 and TRBJ2-1; D uncertain. This CDR3 is built from 14 residues. Germline V CDR1 and CDR2: SNHLY, FYNNEI. The CDR3 protein is CAISERWVYNEQLF. The CDR3 coding sequence is TGTGCCATCAGTGAGAGGTGGGTCTACAATGAGCAGCTCTTC.

The rearrangement uses TRBV6-1 and TRBJ1-3; the D gene is possibly TRBD1 (6 bases). Trimming pared 4 bases from V and 0 bases from J, leaving 13 bases between. This CDR3 is 16 amino acids long. Germline CDR1 and CDR2: MNHNS and SASEGT. As DNA, the CDR3 is TGTGCCAGCAGTGTTGGGGGCCCTGCCTCTGGAAACACCATATATTTT. Its protein product is CASSVGGPASGNTIYF.

A few counts support this clone. V is TRBV6-1 and J is TRBJ2-2; D gene ambiguous. This CDR3 has 13 amino acids. V gave up 6 bases and J gave up 2 bases, with 7 bases separating them. Germline loops: CDR1 MNHNS, CDR2 SASEGT. The CDR3 region has the DNA TGTGCCAGCAGCGAGATAAACACCGGGGAGCTGTTTTTT. It encodes CASSEINTGELFF.

The rearrangement links TRBV12-3 or TRBV12-4 to TRBJ2-1; possible D gene TRBD2, 5 bases. Trimming shortened V by 4 bases and J by 7 bases, and 17 bases separated the two germline ends. The CDR3 runs to 15 residues. The CDR3 sequence is CASSYGGWGSNEQFF. Written as DNA, the CDR3 is TGTGCCAGCAGTTACGGAGGATGGGGAAGTAATGAGCAGTTCTTC.

The chain employs TRBV5-5 and TRBJ1-2; no clear D. This CDR3 has 12 amino acids. Germline CDR1 and CDR2: SGHKS and YYEKEE (reference sequence). The V and J ends lost 4 bases and 7 bases respectively, with 11 bases between them. The CDR3 nucleotides read TGTGCCAGCAGCGTGATTGGGTCTGGCTACACCTTC. Protein product: CASSVIGSGYTF.

Relative to its sample, this clone is medium-sized. The chain uses TRBV4-1 and TRBJ2-7; TRBD1 matches at 9 bases. V shed 1 base, J shed 4 bases, and the junction held 8 bases outside the gene matches. The CDR3 runs 16 residues. CDR1 and CDR2 (germline): MGHRA, YSYEKL. CDR3 in DNA: TGCGCCAGCAGCCAAGCACCGGGACAGGGTTTGTACGAGCAGTACTTC. It encodes CASSQAPGQGLYEQYF.

In its sample, this clone ranks as medium-sized. The rearrangement uses TRBV28 and TRBJ1-5; tentative D call: TRBD1 (5 bases). The V gene's germline CDR1 is MDHEN and CDR2 SYDVKM. The CDR3 contains 18 residues. Between the trimmed V and J ends, which lost 2 bases and 0 bases, there was a span of 17 bases. CDR3 sequence (DNA): TGTGCCAGCAGTTTAGGGGGTTACAGGATGACTAGCAATCAGCCCCAGCATTTT. Translation gives CASSLGGYRMTSNQPQHF.

Turning to this clone: An end of the junction does not agree with germline; a read error may underlie this. The genes are TRBV11-2 and TRBJ1-2; D ambiguous. Germline values: CDR1 SGHAT, CDR2 FQNNGV. This CDR3 region has 15 residues. For the CDR3, the DNA is TGTGCCAGCATCTTAGATACCCTAGGCAGCTATGGCTACACCTTC. Its translation: CASILDTLGSYGYTF.

The V gene is TRBV30, the J gene TRBJ2-7; TRBD2 matches 7 bases. Germline CDR1 reads GTSNPN; CDR2 reads SVGIG (reference sequence). V trimming: 1 base; J trimming: 3 bases; junction bases outside the gene matches: 3. CDR3 length: 13 amino acids. The CDR3 protein is CAWSAPSGYEQYF. CDR3 in DNA: TGTGCCTGGAGTGCCCCTAGCGGCTACGAGCAGTACTTC.

Remarks on this clone: This likely comes from a read error, as the CDR3 has no conserved phenylalanine or tryptophan at its end. This chain connects TRBV2 to TRBJ1-2; tentative D call: TRBD1 (5 bases). V shed 5 bases and J shed 2 bases, with 21 bases lying between them. CDR3 length: 17 residues. Germline CDR1 reads SNHLY; CDR2 reads FYNNEI. The CDR3 protein is CASSYDSGKGLNYGYTL. The CDR3 DNA reads TGTGCCAGCAGTTACGACAGCGGAAAAGGTCTAAACTATGGCTACACCCTC.

This clone is medium-sized by share. The chain recombines TRBV5-1 with TRBJ2-5; D unclear. The germline gives CDR1 SGHRS, CDR2 YFSETQ. The CDR3 totals 11 residues. V lost 4 bases, J lost 3 bases, and 4 bases lay in between. This CDR3 is CASSLEETQYF. The DNA of the CDR3 is TGCGCCAGCAGCCTTGAAGAGACCCAGTACTTC.

This clone has just a few counts. The genes are TRBV6-1 and TRBJ1-2, with D unclear. The germline V and J ends were trimmed by 1 base and 4 bases, with 1 base remaining between them. The CDR3 has 11 amino acids. The germline CDR1 and CDR2 sequences are MNHNS and SASEGT. The CDR3: CASSEGYGYTF. CDR3 DNA sequence: TGTGCCAGCAGTGAAGGCTATGGCTACACCTTC.

This clone is labeled medium-sized. The J gene is TRBJ1-4, the V gene TRBV6-1; 8 bases agree with TRBD1. The CDR3 runs to 14 residues. The J segment lost 3 bases and the V segment lost 3 bases, leaving 0 bases of the junction unmatched. The germline CDR1 and CDR2 sequences are MNHNS and SASEGT. CDR3 DNA sequence: TGTGCCAGCAGTGACAGGGGGCCTAATGAAAAACTGTTTTTT. It encodes CASSDRGPNEKLFF.

In this sample, this clone is medium-sized. This chain links TRBV6-1 with TRBJ2-7, with 9 bases identical to TRBD1. Germline-derived CDR1 and CDR2 are MNHNS and SASEGT. V lost 5 bases to trimming and J lost 0 bases; unmatched junction nucleotides: 5. The CDR3 runs 15 residues. The CDR3 DNA reads as TGTGCCAGCAGTAGCCGACAGGGGGGCTCCTACGAGCAGTACTTC. It encodes CASSSRQGGSYEQYF.

This clone was observed a single time. This sequence joins TRBV20-1 and TRBJ1-2, with TRBD1 as a possible D gene (6 bases). CDR1 and CDR2 (germline): DFQATT, SNEGSKA (reference sequence). This CDR3 has 15 residues. The ends were cut back, 0 bases at V and 8 bases at J, with 19 bases in the middle. The DNA of the CDR3 is TGCAGTGCTAGAGATACCTGGGGGGGGCAGGAGGGCTACACCTTC. This translates into CSARDTWGGQEGYTF.

The gene calls are TRBV7-2 and TRBJ1-1, with no clear D. The CDR3 runs to 16 residues. The germline CDR1 and CDR2 sequences are SGHTA and FQGNSA. With 0 bases removed from V and 0 bases from J, the gap between germline ends came to 11 bases. CDR3 nucleotides: TGTGCCAGCAGCTTAGCCAGTGGCACTTTGAACACTGAAGCTTTCTTT. As protein: CASSLASGTLNTEAFF. Looking up the rest from reference TRBV7-2 and TRBJ1-1 gives the full variable domain: GAGVSQSPSNKVTEKGKDVELRCDPISGHTALYWYRQSLGQGLEFLIYFQGNSAPDKSGLPSDRFSAERTGGSVSTLTIQRTQQEDSAVYLCASSLASGTLNTEAFFGQGTRLTVV.

As regards this clone: The junction departs from the called germline gene at one end, perhaps through a read error. This CDR3 reads CASSLGQGANQPPF. The DNA of the CDR3 is TGTGCCAGCAGCTTAGGGCAGGGGGCCAATCAGCCCCCATTT. The rearrangement links TRBV7-9 to TRBJ1-5; TRBD1 aligns across 8 bases. The CDR3 totals 14 residues. Germline V lookup: CDR1 SEHNR, CDR2 FQNEAQ (reference sequence).

By its share, this clone is medium-sized. The gene calls are TRBV5-1 and TRBJ2-1, with TRBD2 matching over 7 bases. The V segment lost 0 bases and the J segment 2 bases; nucleotides outside the gene matches: 11. The V gene's germline CDR1 is SGHRS and CDR2 YFSETQ. The CDR3 sequence is 18 residues long. The CDR3 is CASSLEGGGSSTYNEQFF. The CDR3, as DNA: TGCGCCAGCAGCTTGGAAGGCGGCGGGAGCTCGACCTACAATGAGCAGTTCTTC.

By share, this clone counts as medium-sized. The chain links TRBV5-1 to TRBJ2-7, with D unresolved. From germline, CDR1 is SGHRS and CDR2 YFSETQ. CDR3 length equals 14 residues. Trimming removed 4 bases at V and 1 base at J, with 12 bases between. CDR3 sequence (DNA): TGCGCCAGCAGCGCCGCTACGGGTTCCTACGAGCAGTACTTC. Translation: CASSAATGSYEQYF.

By share, this clone ranks as medium-sized. The V call is TRBV30, the J call TRBJ1-1, with no clear D. This CDR3 is 14 amino acids long. In germline, CDR1 is GTSNPN, CDR2 SVGIG (reference sequence). V lost 0 bases, J lost 2 bases, and 10 bases lay in between. The CDR3 loop reads CAWSVLPGNTEAFF. The DNA for the CDR3 is TGTGCCTGGAGTGTACTCCCAGGAAACACTGAAGCTTTCTTT. Full variable domain (missing parts from reference TRBV30 and TRBJ1-1): SQTIHQWPATLVQPVGSPLSLECTVEGTSNPNLYWYRQAAGRGLQLLFYSVGIGQISSEVPQNLSASRPQDRQFILSSKKLLLSDSGFYLCAWSVLPGNTEAFFGQGTRLTVV.

The chain has TRBV3-1 and TRBJ1-1; unclear D gene. Germline V gene data show CDR1 as LGHDT and CDR2 as YNNKEL (reference sequence). V was shortened by 3 bases and J by 4 bases, with 6 bases between the two germline ends. The length of the CDR3 is 12 residues. The CDR3 DNA follows: TGTGCCAGCAGCCACCGGGGCACTGAAGCTTTCTTT. It specifies CASSHRGTEAFF.

In its sample, this clone ranks as medium-sized. This rearrangement joins TRBV20-1 to TRBJ1-1; 7 bases are shared with TRBD1. The CDR3 length is 15 residues. Germline values: CDR1 DFQATT, CDR2 SNEGSKA (reference sequence). V shed 1 base and J 1 base; nucleotides not matched to a gene: 6. CDR3 protein: CSARGLDRANTEAFF. As DNA, the CDR3 is TGCAGTGCTAGAGGGCTAGACAGGGCGAACACTGAAGCTTTCTTT.

This clone was seen more than once but under ten times. The chain couples TRBV6-2 or TRBV6-3 to TRBJ2-2; D might be TRBD1 (5 bases). The CDR3 extends over 16 amino acids. Trimming took 5 bases from V and 6 from J, leaving 19 bases between them. Germline values: CDR1 MNHEY, CDR2 SVGEGT. CDR3 sequence: CASSTGHGAQAGELFF. The CDR3 nucleotides are TGTGCCAGCAGTACAGGACATGGTGCTCAGGCCGGGGAGCTGTTTTTT.

Here the CDR3 reads CASSLVPGEATFF. The CDR3 DNA sequence: TGTGCCAGCAGCTTAGTACCGGGAGAGGCGACTTTCTTT. V gene TRBV11-2 combines with J gene TRBJ1-1, with D unclear. Between the trimmed V and J ends, which lost 1 base and 12 bases, there was a span of 15 bases. There are 13 residues in the CDR3. CDR1 SGHAT and CDR2 FQNNGV come from the germline V gene. The full variable domain, completed using reference TRBV11-2 and TRBJ1-1, is EAGVAQSPRYKIIEKRQSVAFWCNPISGHATLYWYQQILGQGPKLLIQFQNNGVVDDSQLPKDRFSAERLKGVDSTLKIQPAKLEDSAVYLCASSLVPGEATFFGQGTRLTVV.

Judged by abundance, this clone is medium-sized. The chain couples TRBV19 to TRBJ2-2; 8 nucleotides match TRBD2. This CDR3 is built from 18 residues. Germline trimming cut 7 bases from V and 4 bases from J; bases unmatched to any gene: 17. CDR1 and CDR2 (germline): LNHDA, SQIVND (reference sequence). The CDR3 protein is CASKGGSLREVRTGELFF. The DNA of the CDR3 is TGTGCCAGTAAGGGGGGAAGTCTGCGGGAGGTTCGCACCGGGGAGCTGTTTTTT. The full variable domain, completed using reference TRBV19 and TRBJ2-2, is DGGITQSPKYLFRKEGQNVTLSCEQNLNHDAMYWYRQDPGQGLRLIYYSQIVNDFQKGDIAEGYSVSREKKESFPLTVTSAQKNPTAFYLCASKGGSLREVRTGELFFGEGSRLTVL.

This clone is classed as medium-sized. The V and J genes are TRBV19 and TRBJ2-1; D may be TRBD1 or TRBD2 (5 bases each). This CDR3 region has 17 residues. V lost 6 bases and J lost 6, with 24 bases in between. Germline V gives CDR1 LNHDA, CDR2 SQIVND (reference sequence). The CDR3 DNA is TGTGCCAGTAGCGATGGACGGGGACGTTGGACGGGCAATGAGCAGTTCTTC. Translating it yields CASSDGRGRWTGNEQFF.